This T cell receptor beta chain originates from a study of shared clonotypes between healthy human individuals. The CDR3 covers 15 residues. V gave up 7 bases and J gave up 7 bases; unmatched junction bases: 11. The germline gives CDR1 SNHLY, CDR2 FYNNEI. The protocol was immunoSEQ multiplex PCR, while the TCRdb copy is restricted to in-frame clones and leaves out a portion. The sample consists of 2 million to 2.5 million clones, 85% to 95% of them appearing once. Study donors comprised healthy, HIV-negative adults devoid of recent acute infection or vaccination. Sequenced material: naive CD4+ T cells sorted from blood. Subset: CD45RA+ positively selected. The chain uses TRBV2 and TRBJ1-4; 8 positions agree with TRBD1. The clonotype originates from a man in his late teens or twenties in good health. The CDR3 DNA is TGTGCCAGCAAACGGACAGGGAGCAAGGGTGAAAAACTGTTTTTT. It specifies CASKRTGSKGEKLFF.